This T cell receptor (beta chain) was sequenced in a study of CD8 T cells in ankylosing spondylitis. V dropped 4 bases and J dropped 5; count of bases not matched to a gene: 8. This CDR3 is 17 amino acids long. Per germline, CDR1 LGHDT and CDR2 YNNKEL (reference sequence). TCRdb processed the 5' RACE reads anew with MiXCR; each CDR3 protein has one entry. Found here are under 950,000 distinct CDR3 sequences, around 20% of them singletons; the top ten hold about a fifth. Regarding this clonotype: As yet, its antigen is unknown.

Study-level findings and limits: Characteristic, it appeared, of ankylosing spondylitis blood was a TCR beta motif of fewer than 10 highly homologous variants.

The sequence was obtained from a male donor with ankylosing spondylitis. Sequencing was performed on blood, either unsorted or a sorted T cell fraction (not recorded which). This rearrangement joins TRBV3-1 to TRBJ2-1, with 13 bases aligning to TRBD2. The DNA of the CDR3 is TGTGCCAGCAGCCCATGGACTAGCGGGAGAGGTGACAATGAGCAGTTCTTC. It specifies CASSPWTSGRGDNEQFF.